This TCR beta chain was captured by sequencing in a study of shared clonotypes between healthy human individuals. The germline V gene has CDR1 WSHSY and CDR2 SAAADI. After removal of 6 bases from V and 2 bases from J, the junction contained 4 bases not matched to a gene. CDR3 size: 15 residues. Repertoires were generated with immunoSEQ multiplex PCR, while TCRdb's copy carries only in-frame clones and drops some. The sample includes a few million clones, 95% of them seen just once. The chain uses TRBV10-2 and TRBJ1-5, with 10 bases aligning to TRBD1. Sequenced material: naive CD4+ T cells sorted from blood. Subset noted: CD45RA+ positively selected. The clonotype was recovered from a man aged 18 to 30 in good health. The CDR3, as DNA: TGCGCCAGCAGCTCCGGGACAGGGGGCAATCAGCCCCAGCATTTT. Amino acid sequence: CASSSGTGGNQPQHF.